This is a list of T cell receptor beta chains from one sample in a study of T cell responses to AZD1222 COVID-19 vaccine. Profiling relied on immunoSEQ multiplex PCR, and the TCRdb table lists in-frame clones only, not all of them. The sample lists 100,000 to 130,000 clones, approximately 89% occurring once. This sample comprised peripheral blood, obtained on day 0 of MenACWY control vaccination. The receptors were sampled from an adult in good health. The CDR3 runs from the conserved cysteine through the conserved F or W. D genes are given only for firm matches. Clone size is stated in some rows and not others, as once, few, many or a class when expanded.

j_call clone_size v_call d_call cdr3_aa cdr3_nt
TRBJ1-2 NA TRBV5-1 NA CASSLADRVRYGYTF TGCGCCAGCAGCCTGGCAGACCGAGTCCGCTATGGCTACACCTTC
TRBJ1-5 NA TRBV6-5 NA CASNRYSNQPQHF TGTGCCAGCAATAGATATAGCAATCAGCCCCAGCATTTT
TRBJ1-2 NA TRBV19 NA CASSIGKHRDGVAYGYTF TGTGCCAGTAGTATAGGTAAGCACAGGGACGGAGTGGCCTATGGCTACACCTTC
TRBJ2-6 NA TRBV19 NA CASSIEAGANVLTF TGTGCCAGTAGTATAGAGGCTGGGGCCAACGTCCTGACTTTC
TRBJ1-5 few TRBV27 NA CASSLLGYSNQPQHF TGTGCCAGCAGTTTATTAGGTTATAGCAATCAGCCCCAGCATTTT
TRBJ1-3 NA TRBV16 NA CASSQFAGQINSGNTIYF TGTGCCAGCAGCCAATTTGCAGGACAGATCAACTCTGGAAACACCATATATTTT
TRBJ2-7 NA TRBV30 NA CAWSVTQHEQYF TGTGCCTGGAGTGTAACTCAGCACGAGCAGTACTTC
TRBJ1-6 NA TRBV12-3/TRBV12-4 TRBD1 CASRTGNSPLHF TGTGCCAGCAGGACAGGGAATTCACCCCTCCACTTT
TRBJ1-1 NA TRBV19 NA CASSMRTEAFF TGTGCCAGTAGTATGCGCACTGAAGCTTTCTTT
TRBJ2-2 NA TRBV4-3 NA CASSQDGPTGELFF TGCGCCAGCAGCCAAGACGGACCTACCGGGGAGCTGTTTTTT
TRBJ2-5 NA TRBV18 TRBD2 CASSPKGRGETQYF TGTGCCAGCTCACCAAAGGGGAGGGGAGAGACCCAGTACTTC
TRBJ2-5 NA TRBV19 TRBD1 CASSIAGTGNFQETQYF TGTGCCAGTAGTATAGCAGGGACAGGGAACTTCCAAGAGACCCAGTACTTC
TRBJ1-6 NA TRBV5-1 NA CASSLDDYNSPLHF TGCGCCAGCAGCTTGGACGATTATAATTCACCCCTCCACTTT
TRBJ2-2 NA TRBV27 TRBD2 CASSFFGLAGNTGELFF TGTGCCAGCAGTTTTTTCGGACTAGCGGGGAACACCGGGGAGCTGTTTTTT
TRBJ2-5 once TRBV7-2 NA CASSLEASLGETQYF TGTGCCAGCAGCTTAGAGGCTAGCTTAGGAGAGACCCAGTACTTC
TRBJ2-1 NA TRBV27 TRBD1 CASSRTGTNEQFF TGTGCCAGCAGTAGGACAGGGACGAATGAGCAGTTCTTC
TRBJ2-1 NA TRBV9 TRBD2 CASTPSSGGAGSYNEQFF TGTGCCAGCACCCCATCTAGCGGGGGGGCCGGGTCCTACAATGAGCAGTTCTTC
TRBJ1-6 NA TRBV30 NA CAWSVGGGGNSPLHF TGTGCCTGGAGTGTGGGCGGGGGAGGTAATTCACCCCTCCACTTT
TRBJ1-4 NA TRBV4-3 NA CASSQDIRGTEKLFF TGCGCCAGCAGCCAAGATATAAGGGGTACGGAAAAACTGTTTTTT
TRBJ1-2 NA TRBV10-2 TRBD1 CASSETWTGGANYGYTF TGCGCCAGCAGTGAGACATGGACAGGGGGCGCTAACTATGGCTACACCTTC
TRBJ2-7 NA TRBV28 TRBD1 CASSLQGAPYEQYF TGTGCCAGCAGTCTACAGGGGGCGCCCTACGAGCAGTACTTC
TRBJ2-1 NA TRBV28 TRBD1 CASLTGGSSSYNEQFF TGTGCCAGCCTGACAGGGGGATCGAGCTCCTACAATGAGCAGTTCTTC
TRBJ2-7 NA TRBV7-3 TRBD1 CASSPQGVGTYEQYF TGTGCCAGCAGCCCCCAGGGGGTTGGGACCTACGAGCAGTACTTC
TRBJ2-5 few TRBV2 NA CASSPTPPWETQYF TGTGCCAGCAGTCCGACTCCCCCTTGGGAGACCCAGTACTTC
TRBJ2-3 NA TRBV7-2 NA CASSQPRDTQYF TGTGCCAGCAGCCAACCAAGAGATACGCAGTATTTT
TRBJ1-3 NA TRBV9 NA CASSVGYGVENTIYF TGTGCCAGCAGCGTAGGATACGGGGTCGAAAACACCATATATTTT
TRBJ2-3 NA TRBV5-5 TRBD2 CASSRVAGGLLKTDTQYF TGTGCCAGCAGCCGGGTAGCGGGGGGCCTTTTGAAGACAGATACGCAGTATTTT
TRBJ1-2 NA TRBV5-5 TRBD1 CASSYPKGQGIGYGYTF TGTGCCAGCAGCTACCCCAAGGGACAGGGCATCGGCTATGGCTACACCTTC
TRBJ1-2 once TRBV5-1 NA CASSLTGTSKRYGYTF TGCGCCAGCAGCTTGACCGGGACTTCCAAGAGGTATGGCTACACCTTC
TRBJ1-6 NA TRBV7-9 NA CASSQEAGYSPLHF TGTGCCAGCAGCCAGGAGGCTGGGTACTCACCCCTCCACTTT
TRBJ1-1 NA TRBV7-9 NA CASSLAQGLNTEAFF TGTGCCAGCAGCTTAGCGCAGGGCCTGAACACTGAAGCTTTCTTT
TRBJ1-4 NA TRBV7-2 TRBD1 CASSSTGISEKLFF TGTGCCAGCAGCTCGACAGGGATCTCAGAAAAACTGTTTTTT
TRBJ2-7 NA TRBV25-1 TRBD1 CASSGTGSYEQYF TGTGCCAGCAGTGGGACAGGGTCCTACGAGCAGTACTTC
TRBJ1-1 NA TRBV2 NA CASSGTEVNTEAFF TGTGCCAGCAGTGGGACGGAGGTGAACACTGAAGCTTTCTTT
TRBJ1-1 NA TRBV3-1/TRBV3-2 NA CASSQDRSPPGASEAFF TGTGCCAGCAGCCAAGATCGAAGCCCCCCCGGGGCGTCAGAAGCTTTCTTT
TRBJ2-5 NA TRBV9 TRBD2 CASSPGAGDQETQYF TGTGCCAGCAGCCCCGGGGCGGGGGATCAAGAGACCCAGTACTTC
TRBJ1-3 NA TRBV5-1 NA CASSDVEGGGNTIYF TGCGCCAGCAGCGACGTAGAGGGCGGCGGAAACACCATATATTTT
TRBJ2-7 once TRBV28 NA CASSLYTGQDSYEQYF TGTGCCAGCAGTTTGTATACTGGGCAGGACTCCTACGAGCAGTACTTC
TRBJ1-6 few TRBV6-1 NA CASSAVDSPLHF TGTGCCAGCAGCGCCGTAGATTCACCCCTCCACTTT
TRBJ1-5 NA TRBV19 NA CASSTYRDSQPQHF TGTGCCAGTAGTACCTACAGGGATTCACAGCCCCAGCATTTT
TRBJ1-3 NA TRBV10-3 NA CAISESAADTIYF TGTGCCATCAGTGAGTCCGCCGCTGACACCATATATTTT
TRBJ2-3 NA TRBV14 NA CASSQEGLLPPVTQYF TGTGCCAGCAGCCAAGAAGGGCTACTACCTCCCGTTACGCAGTATTTT
TRBJ2-1 NA TRBV7-7 NA CASSLGGTSYNEQFF TGTGCTAGCAGCTTAGGCGGGACATCCTACAATGAGCAGTTCTTC
TRBJ1-2 NA TRBV27 NA CASSFQGNYGYTF TGTGCCAGCAGTTTCCAGGGTAACTATGGCTACACCTTC
TRBJ2-2 NA TRBV11-3 TRBD1 CASSGGTGAGELFF TGTGCCAGCAGCGGAGGGACAGGGGCCGGGGAGCTGTTTTTT
TRBJ2-3 NA TRBV5-1 NA CASSFFAGVTDTQYF TGCGCCAGCAGCTTTTTTGCAGGAGTCACAGATACGCAGTATTTT
TRBJ1-6 NA TRBV13 NA CASSLSRNNSPLHF TGTGCCAGCAGCTTATCTAGAAATAATTCACCCCTCCACTTT
TRBJ1-6 NA TRBV7-9 NA CASSWDTDNSPLHF TGTGCCAGCAGCTGGGACACAGATAATTCACCCCTCCACTTT
TRBJ1-2 once TRBV9 TRBD1 CASSVGRGQWYGYTF TGTGCCAGCAGCGTAGGCAGGGGGCAATGGTATGGCTACACCTTC
TRBJ1-5 NA TRBV7-5 NA CARSSGGVNQPQHF TGTGCCAGAAGCTCAGGGGGGGTCAATCAGCCCCAGCATTTT
TRBJ2-2 NA TRBV12-5 NA CASGFRSNTGELFF TGTGCTAGTGGTTTTCGGAGTAACACCGGGGAGCTGTTTTTT
TRBJ2-1 NA TRBV5-1 TRBD1 CASSLHGQGSYNEQFF TGCGCCAGCAGCTTGCACGGACAGGGCTCCTACAATGAGCAGTTCTTC
TRBJ1-6 NA TRBV29-1 NA CSVVVSEGSPLHF TGCAGCGTTGTGGTCAGTGAAGGATCACCCCTCCACTTT
TRBJ1-2 NA TRBV5-1 TRBD1 CASSLGGQELNYGYTF TGCGCCAGCAGCTTGGGAGGACAGGAGCTAAACTATGGCTACACCTTC
TRBJ2-7 NA TRBV7-7 NA CAVVWLRDLRYEQYF TGTGCCGTAGTGTGGCTCCGGGACTTGCGATACGAGCAGTACTTC
TRBJ1-2 NA TRBV5-1 NA CASSLRQGDGYTF TGCGCCAGCAGCTTAAGGCAGGGCGATGGCTACACCTTC
TRBJ1-1 once TRBV5-5 TRBD1 CASSRTGTGMKVTEAFF TGTGCCAGCAGCCGTACGGGGACAGGGATGAAGGTCACTGAAGCTTTCTTT
TRBJ1-2 NA TRBV24-1 NA CATSDFGYGYTF TGTGCCACCAGTGATTTCGGCTATGGCTACACCTTC
TRBJ2-1 once TRBV11-3 NA CASSRRGFSGSNEQFF TGTGCCAGCAGCCGGAGGGGTTTTTCGGGGAGCAATGAGCAGTTCTTC
TRBJ2-5 NA TRBV7-8 NA CASSTGLETQYF TGTGCCAGCTCGACAGGCCTAGAGACCCAGTACTTC